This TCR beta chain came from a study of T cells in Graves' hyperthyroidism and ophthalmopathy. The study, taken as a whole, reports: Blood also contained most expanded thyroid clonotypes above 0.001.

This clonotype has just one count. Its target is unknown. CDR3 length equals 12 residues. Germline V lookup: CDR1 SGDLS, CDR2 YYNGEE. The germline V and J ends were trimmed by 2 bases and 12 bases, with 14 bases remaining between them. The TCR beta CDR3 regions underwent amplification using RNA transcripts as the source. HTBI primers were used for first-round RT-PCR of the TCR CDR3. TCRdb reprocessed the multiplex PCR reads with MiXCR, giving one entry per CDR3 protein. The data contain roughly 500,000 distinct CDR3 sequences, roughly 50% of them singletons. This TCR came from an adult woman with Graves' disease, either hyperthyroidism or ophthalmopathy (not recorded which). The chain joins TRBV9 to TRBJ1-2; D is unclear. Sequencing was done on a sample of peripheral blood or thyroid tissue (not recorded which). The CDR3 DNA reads TGTGCCAGCAGCGTGATGGGTCGCATGGACACCTTC. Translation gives CASSVMGRMDTF.